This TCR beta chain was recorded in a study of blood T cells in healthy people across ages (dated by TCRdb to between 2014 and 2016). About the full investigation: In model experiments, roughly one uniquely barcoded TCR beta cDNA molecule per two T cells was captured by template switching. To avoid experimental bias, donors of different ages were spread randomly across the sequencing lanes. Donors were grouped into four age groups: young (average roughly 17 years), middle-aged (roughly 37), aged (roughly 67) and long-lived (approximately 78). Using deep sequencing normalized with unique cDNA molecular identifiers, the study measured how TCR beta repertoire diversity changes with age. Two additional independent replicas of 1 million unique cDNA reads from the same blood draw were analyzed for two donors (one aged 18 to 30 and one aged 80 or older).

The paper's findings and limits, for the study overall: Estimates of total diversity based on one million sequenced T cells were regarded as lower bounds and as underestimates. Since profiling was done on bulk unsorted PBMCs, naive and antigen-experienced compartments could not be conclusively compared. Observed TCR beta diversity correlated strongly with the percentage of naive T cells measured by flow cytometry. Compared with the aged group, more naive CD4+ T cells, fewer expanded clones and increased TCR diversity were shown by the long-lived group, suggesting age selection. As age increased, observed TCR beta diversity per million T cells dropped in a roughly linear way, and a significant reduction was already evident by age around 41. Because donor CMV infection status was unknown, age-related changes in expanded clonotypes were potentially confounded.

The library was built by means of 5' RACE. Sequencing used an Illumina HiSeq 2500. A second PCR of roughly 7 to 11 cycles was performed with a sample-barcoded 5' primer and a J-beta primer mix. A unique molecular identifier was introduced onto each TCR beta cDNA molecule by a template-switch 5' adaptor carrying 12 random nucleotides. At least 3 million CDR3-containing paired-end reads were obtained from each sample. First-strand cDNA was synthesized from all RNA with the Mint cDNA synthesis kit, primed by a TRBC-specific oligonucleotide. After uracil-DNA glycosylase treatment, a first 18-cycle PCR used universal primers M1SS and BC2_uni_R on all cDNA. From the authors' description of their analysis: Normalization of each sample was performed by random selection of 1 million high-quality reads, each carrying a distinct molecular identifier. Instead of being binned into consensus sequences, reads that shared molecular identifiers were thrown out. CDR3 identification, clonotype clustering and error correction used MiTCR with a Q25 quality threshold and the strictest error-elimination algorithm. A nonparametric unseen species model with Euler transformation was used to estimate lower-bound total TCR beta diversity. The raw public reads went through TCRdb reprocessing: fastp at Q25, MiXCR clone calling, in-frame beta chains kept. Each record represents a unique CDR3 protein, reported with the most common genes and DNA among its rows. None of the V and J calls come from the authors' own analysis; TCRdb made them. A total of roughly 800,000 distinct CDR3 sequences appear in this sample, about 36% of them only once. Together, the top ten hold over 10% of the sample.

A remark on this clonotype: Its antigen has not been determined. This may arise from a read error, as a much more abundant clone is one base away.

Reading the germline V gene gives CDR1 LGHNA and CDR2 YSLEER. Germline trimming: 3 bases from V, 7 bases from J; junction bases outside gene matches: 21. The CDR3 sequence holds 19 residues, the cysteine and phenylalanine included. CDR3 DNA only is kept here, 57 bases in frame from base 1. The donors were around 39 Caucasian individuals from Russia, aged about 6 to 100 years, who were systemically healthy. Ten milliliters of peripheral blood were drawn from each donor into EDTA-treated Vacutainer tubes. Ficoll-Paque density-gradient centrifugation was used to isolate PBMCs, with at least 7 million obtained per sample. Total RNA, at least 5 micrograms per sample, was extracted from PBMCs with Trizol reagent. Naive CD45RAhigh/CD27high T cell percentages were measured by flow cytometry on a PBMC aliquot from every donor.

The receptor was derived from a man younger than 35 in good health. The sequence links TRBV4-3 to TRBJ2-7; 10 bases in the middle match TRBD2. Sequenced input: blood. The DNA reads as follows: TGCGCCAGCAGCCAGGAAATAGCGGGGGGATTCCCTTCCTACAATGAGCAGTACTTC. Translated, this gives CASSQEIAGGFPSYNEQYF.